This T cell receptor beta chain was profiled in a study of human T cells and chemical hapten exposure. About the research overall: Sensitization used 2% DPC on roughly 2 cm by roughly 2 cm upper inner arm skin. Study conclusions and caveats: Following DPC sensitization, TCRs present above 1 in 1000 frequency showed no change.

The CDR3 has 15 amino acids. Trimming pared 4 bases from V and 3 bases from J, leaving 14 bases between. MiXCR, applied by TCRdb to the RACE reads, yields one record per CDR3 protein. The repertoire holds 75,000 to 100,000 distinct CDR3 sequences, with 10% to 15% as singletons. Indicated time point: patch test 1, 2 weeks after DPC sensitization. Treatment given: therapeutic diphenylcyclopropenone sensitization with weekly scalp DPC. In regard to this clonotype: The antigen is unknown.

V gene TRBV12-3 or TRBV12-4 combines with J gene TRBJ2-3; a weak D match, TRBD2 (6 bases). This clonotype was obtained from an older woman with alopecia areata. Some clones in this sample may be carry-over from other donors' samples. Here the sequenced sample was whole blood, taken in connection with sensitization to the hapten diphenylcyclopropenone (DPC). The CDR3 loop reads CASSSSSGATDTQYF. The CDR3 DNA sequence: TGTGCCAGCAGTTCCTCGTCGGGAGCTACAGATACGCAGTATTTT.